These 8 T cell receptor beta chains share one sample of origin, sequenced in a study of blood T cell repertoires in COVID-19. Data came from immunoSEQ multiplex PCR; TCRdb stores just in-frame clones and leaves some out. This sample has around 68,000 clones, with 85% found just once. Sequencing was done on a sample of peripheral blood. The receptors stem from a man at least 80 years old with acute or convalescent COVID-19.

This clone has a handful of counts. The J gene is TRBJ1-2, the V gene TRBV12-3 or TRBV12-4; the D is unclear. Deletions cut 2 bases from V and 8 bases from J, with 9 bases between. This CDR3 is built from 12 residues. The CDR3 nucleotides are TGTGCCAGCAGTTTATTCGGAGGAGGCTACACCTTC. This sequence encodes CASSLFGGGYTF.

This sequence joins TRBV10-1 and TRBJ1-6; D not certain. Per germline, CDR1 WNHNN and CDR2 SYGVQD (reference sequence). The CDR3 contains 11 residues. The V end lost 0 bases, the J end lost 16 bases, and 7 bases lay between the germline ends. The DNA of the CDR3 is TGCGCCAGCAGTGAGTCGAGGGTACTCCACTTT. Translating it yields CASSESRVLHF.

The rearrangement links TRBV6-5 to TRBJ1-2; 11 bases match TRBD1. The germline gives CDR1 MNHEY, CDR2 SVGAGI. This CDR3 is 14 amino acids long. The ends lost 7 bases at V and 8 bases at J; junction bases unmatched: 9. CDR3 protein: CASTLRTGGWGYTF. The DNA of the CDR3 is TGTGCCAGCACTCTAAGGACAGGGGGCTGGGGCTACACCTTC.

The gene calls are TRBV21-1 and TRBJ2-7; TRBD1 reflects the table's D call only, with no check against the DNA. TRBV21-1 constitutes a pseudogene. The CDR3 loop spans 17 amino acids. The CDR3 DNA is TGTGCCAGCAGCAACCGACAGGGCGGAGCGGATTCCTACGAGCAGTACTTC. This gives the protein CASSNRQGGADSYEQYF.

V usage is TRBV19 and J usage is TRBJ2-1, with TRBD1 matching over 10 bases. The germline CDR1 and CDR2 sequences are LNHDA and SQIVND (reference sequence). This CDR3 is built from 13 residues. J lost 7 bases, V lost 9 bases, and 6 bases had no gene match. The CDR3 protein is CASSGTGDNEQFF. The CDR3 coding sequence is TGTGCCAGCTCGGGGACAGGGGATAATGAGCAGTTCTTC. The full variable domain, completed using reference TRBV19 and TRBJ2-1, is DGGITQSPKYLFRKEGQNVTLSCEQNLNHDAMYWYRQDPGQGLRLIYYSQIVNDFQKGDIAEGYSVSREKKESFPLTVTSAQKNPTAFYLCASSGTGDNEQFFGPGTRLTVL.

The CDR3 is CASSLESRTNYGYTF. Here the CDR3 DNA reads TGCGCCAGCAGCTTGGAAAGCCGAACTAACTATGGCTACACCTTC. The chain combines TRBV5-1 with TRBJ1-2; D unresolved. Looked up from germline, CDR1 is SGHRS and CDR2 is YFSETQ. The CDR3 contains 15 residues. Trimming took 0 bases from V and 0 from J, leaving 9 bases between them.

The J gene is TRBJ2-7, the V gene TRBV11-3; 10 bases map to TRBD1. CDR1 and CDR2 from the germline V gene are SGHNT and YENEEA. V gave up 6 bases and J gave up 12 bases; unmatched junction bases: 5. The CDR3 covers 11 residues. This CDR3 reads CASSGTGALYF. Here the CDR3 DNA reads TGTGCCAGCAGTGGGACAGGGGCATTGTACTTC.

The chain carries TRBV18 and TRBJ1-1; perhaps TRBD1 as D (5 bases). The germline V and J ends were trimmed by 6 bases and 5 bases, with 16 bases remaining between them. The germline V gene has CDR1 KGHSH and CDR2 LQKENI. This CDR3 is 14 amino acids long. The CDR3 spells CASSNNAGRTEAFF. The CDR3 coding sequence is TGTGCCAGCTCGAATAACGCAGGGAGGACTGAAGCTTTCTTT.